The next 28 T cell receptor beta chains were all read from a single sample in a study of blood T cell repertoires in COVID-19. TCRdb's copy holds only in-frame clones and misses some; the assay was immunoSEQ multiplex PCR. This sample has 35,000 to 45,000 clones, with 65% to 90% found just once. Sequenced input: peripheral blood. These receptors were collected from a man in his forties with active COVID-19.

This chain uses TRBV6-5 with TRBJ2-7, with a weak D call TRBD2 (6 bases). The germline CDR1 and CDR2 sequences are MNHEY and SVGAGI. The CDR3 is made up of 13 amino acids. The germline V and J ends were trimmed by 8 bases and 6 bases, with 17 bases remaining between them. This CDR3 is CASGGTLLAEQYF. CDR3 nucleotides: TGTGCCAGCGGGGGGACCCTTCTTGCCGAGCAGTACTTC.

The chain recombines TRBV5-8 with TRBJ1-2, with D tentatively TRBD1 (6 bases). This CDR3 region has 15 residues. Germline-derived CDR1 and CDR2 are SGHTS and YDEGEE. The V and J ends lost 0 bases and 8 bases respectively, with 17 bases between them. The chain's CDR3 is CASSLGTYRAGGYTF. The DNA of the CDR3 is TGTGCCAGCAGCTTGGGAACGTACAGGGCTGGCGGCTACACCTTC.

The CDR3 sequence is CASSLAAAGGGTDTQYF. The DNA for the CDR3 is TGCGCCAGCAGCTTGGCCGCGGCGGGAGGTGGCACAGATACGCAGTATTTT. The chain uses TRBV5-1 and TRBJ2-3; 8 bases fit TRBD2. Trimming at V came to 0 bases and at J to 1 base, leaving 7 bases not matched to a gene. The CDR3 spans 17 residues. Germline-derived CDR1 and CDR2 are SGHRS and YFSETQ.

V usage is TRBV27 and J usage is TRBJ2-1; 13 bases match TRBD2. J gave up 8 bases and V 8 bases, and 6 bases lay outside the gene matches. CDR3 length: 14 amino acids. Germline V gives CDR1 MNHEY, CDR2 SMNVEV (reference sequence). The CDR3 protein is CASQLAGGPHEQFF. The CDR3 DNA reads as TGTGCCAGCCAACTAGCGGGAGGGCCCCATGAGCAGTTCTTC.

The chain joins TRBV7-9 to TRBJ2-2, with TRBD2 as a possible D gene (5 bases). V was shortened by 5 bases and J by 0 bases, with 10 bases between the two germline ends. Germline assignment: CDR1 SEHNR and CDR2 FQNEAQ (reference sequence). The CDR3 loop spans 15 amino acids. CDR3 in amino acids: CASSRGPTNTGELFF. The CDR3, as DNA: TGTGCCAGCAGCCGAGGGCCAACGAACACCGGGGAGCTGTTTTTT.

This CDR3 is CASSLVGRDYGYTF. DNA for the CDR3: TGTGCCAGCAGCTTAGTAGGGAGAGACTATGGCTACACCTTC. The rearrangement links TRBV7-9 to TRBJ1-2; D gene ambiguous. The CDR3 covers 14 residues. Germline V gene data show CDR1 as SEHNR and CDR2 as FQNEAQ (reference sequence). The V gene lost 1 base and the J gene lost 3 bases, with 9 bases spanning the gap.

This sequence joins TRBV28 and TRBJ1-6; TRBD1 aligns across 7 bases. Per germline, CDR1 MDHEN and CDR2 SYDVKM. Trimming cost V 6 bases and J 5 bases; bases outside gene matches: 4. The CDR3 runs 14 residues. This CDR3 is CASRPDRDNSPLHF. For the CDR3, the DNA is TGTGCCAGCAGACCTGACAGGGATAATTCACCCCTCCACTTT.

The chain couples TRBV6-4 to TRBJ2-1, with 7 bases fitting TRBD2. The CDR3 is 12 amino acids. CDR1 is MRHNA, CDR2 SNTAGT, per germline. Trimming removed 3 bases from V and 8 bases from J; junction bases left unmatched: 1. CDR3 in amino acids: CASSEGRDEQFF. The CDR3 DNA is TGTGCCAGCAGTGAAGGGAGGGATGAGCAGTTCTTC.

The genes are TRBV24-1 and TRBJ2-1; D call uncertain. This CDR3 is built from 12 residues. Germline assignment: CDR1 KGHDR and CDR2 SFDVKD. V lost 10 bases and J 4 bases, leaving 10 bases between the germline ends. The CDR3 region is CATSTEYNEQFF. The CDR3 DNA reads as TGTGCCACTAGCACCGAATACAATGAGCAGTTCTTC.

The rearrangement joins TRBV24-1 to TRBJ1-1; D may be TRBD1 (5 bases). V lost 4 bases and J lost 1, with 9 bases in between. This CDR3 has 14 residues. Germline V gene lookup returns CDR1 KGHDR and CDR2 SFDVKD. The CDR3 spells CATSDPTGNTEAFF. DNA for the CDR3: TGTGCCACCAGTGACCCCACAGGGAACACTGAAGCTTTCTTT.

The chain is built from TRBV2 and TRBJ2-7, with D perhaps TRBD2 (5 bases). Germline CDR1 reads SNHLY; CDR2 reads FYNNEI. CDR3 length: 13 amino acids. Trimming pared 8 bases from V and 7 bases from J, leaving 18 bases between. The CDR3, as DNA: TGTGCCAGCGCCGAGAGGGAGTCTCGGGAGCAGTACTTC. It encodes CASAERESREQYF.

This clone was recorded once. The chain employs TRBV7-9 and TRBJ2-7, with D maybe TRBD1 (6 bases). V lost 4 bases, J lost 1 base, and 11 bases lay in between. Per the germline V gene, CDR1 is SEHNR and CDR2 is FQNEAQ (reference sequence). The CDR3 is 14 residues long. The CDR3 reads CASSSRTASYEQYF. The CDR3 bases are TGTGCCAGCAGCTCTCGGACAGCTTCCTACGAGCAGTACTTC.

This clone was seen only a few times. V usage is TRBV12-5 and J usage is TRBJ1-1; D is uncertain. V was shortened by 1 base and J by 1 base, with 4 bases between the two germline ends. Per germline, CDR1 LGHNT and CDR2 FRNRAP. This CDR3 comprises 13 residues. As DNA, the CDR3 is TGTGCTAGTGGTTTGGGGGCGAACACTGAAGCTTTCTTT. It specifies CASGLGANTEAFF. The complete variable domain, with remaining parts taken from reference TRBV12-5 and TRBJ1-1, reads DARVTQTPRHKVTEMGQEVTMRCQPILGHNTVFWYRQTMMQGLELLAYFRNRAPLDDSGMPKDRFSAEMPDATLATLKIQPSEPRDSAVYFCASGLGANTEAFFGQGTRLTVV.

Details on this clone: Other DNA sequences in the sample encode the same CDR3. The rearrangement links TRBV3-1 (or the pseudogene TRBV3-2) to TRBJ1-2; D remains ambiguous. Germline CDR1 is LGHDT and CDR2 is YNNKEL (reference sequence). There are 11 residues in the CDR3. Trimming shortened V by 4 bases and J by 7 bases, and 7 bases separated the two germline ends. CDR3 bases: TGTGCCAGCAGCCGAGGGCGTGGCTACACCTTC. This gives the protein CASSRGRGYTF.

This chain joins TRBV6-5 and TRBJ1-2, with TRBD1 as a possible D gene (5 bases). The CDR3 is 13 residues long. Trimming shortened V by 3 bases and J by 7 bases, and 12 bases separated the two germline ends. Germline V lookup: CDR1 MNHEY, CDR2 SVGAGI. Written as DNA, the CDR3 is TGTGCCAGCAGTTATCAGGGTCTAGGTGGCTACACCTTC. Protein: CASSYQGLGGYTF.

This chain joins TRBV6-5 and TRBJ2-2; 9 bases map to TRBD1. This CDR3 contains 15 residues. The junction had 7 bases not matched to a gene; V was cut back by 7 bases and J by 4 bases. The germline CDR1 and CDR2 sequences are MNHEY and SVGAGI. Written as DNA, the CDR3 is TGTGCCAGCACGGACAGGGGTAGAAGCACCGGGGAGCTGTTTTTT. This gives the protein CASTDRGRSTGELFF.

This clone was detected only once. The chain combines TRBV5-5 with TRBJ1-2; the D gene is possibly TRBD1 (5 bases). Germline V gene lookup returns CDR1 SGHKS and CDR2 YYEKEE (reference sequence). The V gene lost 4 bases and the J gene lost 8 bases, with 15 bases spanning the gap. The CDR3 runs to 13 residues. Here the CDR3 reads CASSRLGGEGYTF. Written as DNA, the CDR3 is TGTGCCAGCAGCCGCCTCGGGGGAGAAGGCTACACCTTC.

The chain uses TRBV3-1 (or the pseudogene TRBV3-2) and TRBJ1-1; D is unresolved. CDR1 and CDR2 (germline): LGHDT, YNNKEL (reference sequence). V was cut by 4 bases and J by 5 bases, with 14 bases left in between. The CDR3 sequence is 14 residues long. As DNA, the CDR3 is TGTGCCAGCAGCCGTGCGGGAGACTTGACTGAAGCTTTCTTT. It encodes CASSRAGDLTEAFF.

The rearrangement uses TRBV27 and TRBJ2-1, with 13 bases fitting TRBD2. The length of the CDR3 is 18 residues. CDR1 and CDR2 from the germline V gene are MNHEY and SMNVEV (reference sequence). V trimming: 6 bases; J trimming: 9 bases; junction bases outside the gene matches: 17. CDR3 DNA sequence: TGTGCCAGCAGCCCGACCACTAGCGGGAGGGTCCTTGGAGGTGAGCAGTTCTTC. Translated, it gives CASSPTTSGRVLGGEQFF.

This clone has just one count. V is TRBV7-9 and J is TRBJ2-7, with TRBD1 matching 8 bases. The V and J ends lost 4 bases and 1 base, in that order; junction bases with no gene match: 18. The CDR3 covers 19 residues. The germline V gene encodes CDR1 SEHNR and CDR2 FQNEAQ (reference sequence). CDR3 amino acids: CASSSDRGFRGSRSYEQYF. CDR3 bases: TGTGCCAGCAGCTCTGACAGGGGTTTTAGGGGGAGTCGGTCCTACGAGCAGTACTTC. Looking up the rest from reference TRBV7-9 and TRBJ2-7 gives the full variable domain: DTGVSQNPRHKITKRGQNVTFRCDPISEHNRLYWYRQTLGQGPEFLTYFQNEAQLEKSRLLSDRFSAERPKGSFSTLEIQRTEQGDSAMYLCASSSDRGFRGSRSYEQYFGPGTRLTVT.

The chain has TRBV5-6 and TRBJ1-2; D is possibly TRBD1 (5 bases). Germline CDR1 is SGHDT and CDR2 is YYEEEE. The CDR3 has 14 residues. Trimming took off 0 bases at V and 8 bases at J, with 14 bases between the two ends. CDR3: CASSLAQGLGGYTF. DNA of the CDR3: TGTGCCAGCAGCTTGGCTCAGGGATTGGGAGGCTACACCTTC.

J is TRBJ2-1 and V is TRBV19; 9 bases fit TRBD1. Germline V gives CDR1 LNHDA, CDR2 SQIVND (reference sequence). The CDR3 sequence is 14 residues long. The trim removed 5 bases at V and 7 bases at J, leaving 6 bases unmatched. CDR3: CASSVQGAANEQFF. As DNA, the CDR3 is TGTGCCAGTAGTGTACAGGGGGCGGCTAATGAGCAGTTCTTC.

J is TRBJ2-3 and V is TRBV14; 7 bases map to TRBD2. V gave up 8 bases and J gave up 0 bases; unmatched junction bases: 2. CDR1 and CDR2 from the germline V gene are SGHDN and FVKESK. This CDR3 contains 13 residues. This CDR3 is CASAGVSTDTQYF. CDR3 nucleotides: TGTGCCAGCGCGGGGGTGAGCACAGATACGCAGTATTTT.

CDR3: CATSPDREHGYTF. As DNA, the CDR3 is TGTGCCACCTCACCCGACAGGGAGCATGGCTACACCTTC. The rearrangement links TRBV27 to TRBJ1-2, with TRBD1 matching over 7 bases. The CDR3 is made up of 13 amino acids. The junction had 11 bases not matched to a gene; V was cut back by 10 bases and J by 6 bases. Germline CDR1 reads MNHEY; CDR2 reads SMNVEV (reference sequence).

The V gene is TRBV6-6, the J gene TRBJ2-7; 8 bases align to TRBD1. V was pared by 6 bases and J by 5 bases, with 6 bases of the junction left unmatched. The CDR3 extends over 13 amino acids. In germline, CDR1 is MNHNY, CDR2 SVGAGI (reference sequence). CDR3 DNA sequence: TGTGCCAGCAGCGCCGGACAGGGACACGAGCAGTACTTC. Residues: CASSAGQGHEQYF.

The CDR3 sequence: CASSLAGEDSPLHF. DNA of the CDR3: TGTGCCAGCAGTTTGGCAGGGGAAGACTCACCCCTCCACTTT. The chain links TRBV28 to TRBJ1-6, with a possible D match to TRBD1 (6 bases). The CDR3 totals 14 residues. Trimming shortened V by 3 bases and J by 10 bases, and 13 bases separated the two germline ends. The germline V gene has CDR1 MDHEN and CDR2 SYDVKM.

This rearrangement joins TRBV18 to TRBJ1-3; D might be TRBD1 (5 bases). Looked up from germline, CDR1 is KGHSH and CDR2 is LQKENI. Deletions cut 3 bases from V and 2 bases from J, with 20 bases between. The CDR3 runs to 18 residues. The CDR3 DNA reads TGTGCCAGCTCACCGCTGGGACTCTCTGCAATTACTGGAAACACCATATATTTT. Translating it yields CASSPLGLSAITGNTIYF.

This chain uses TRBV9 with TRBJ2-3; possibly TRBD1 for D (5 bases). The germline V gene has CDR1 SGDLS and CDR2 YYNGEE. CDR3 length: 16 residues. V was cut by 0 bases and J by 2 bases, with 13 bases left in between. This chain's CDR3 is CASSVATGFNTDTQYF. The CDR3 coding sequence is TGTGCCAGCAGCGTAGCTACAGGCTTTAACACAGATACGCAGTATTTT.